This record concerns one T cell receptor beta chain sequence. This specimen comes from a study of early T cells in non-severe SARS-CoV-2 infection. TCRdb reprocessed the 5' RACE reads with MiXCR, giving one entry per CDR3 protein. This sample yields 60,000 to 75,000 distinct CDR3 sequences, of which approximately 4.5% are seen a single time; 3.6% belongs to the top ten. Germline CDR1 reads SQVTM; CDR2 reads ANQGSEA. Trimming removed 4 bases at V and 4 bases at J, with 13 bases between. The length of the CDR3 is 13 residues. This TCR was recovered from an adult who was a healthcare worker with PCR-confirmed SARS-CoV-2 infection or an uninfected control (not recorded which). The donor label of this sample is uncertain. The sample in question was whole blood, obtained at baseline. This sequence joins TRBV29-1 and TRBJ1-1; no firm D call. CDR3 bases: TGCAGCGTTGGGGAGGGTGTTGGCACTGAAGCTTTCTTT. Translated, it gives CSVGEGVGTEAFF. Variable domain in full (rest from reference TRBV29-1 and TRBJ1-1): SAVISQKPSRDICQRGTSLTIQCQVDSQVTMMFWYRQQPGQSLTLIATANQGSEATYESGFVIDKFPISRPNLTFSTLTVSNMSPEDSSIYLCSVGEGVGTEAFFGQGTRLTVV.